This T cell receptor (beta chain) was identified in a study of blood T cell repertoires in COVID-19. Study processing details: The authors estimated nucleated cell counts from reference gene primer amplification. Only in-frame clones appear in the TCRdb table, and some are missing; sequencing was by immunoSEQ multiplex PCR. From that table come the V and J calls and clone size; the DNA was used to work out D and trimming. This table has 130,000 or so clones, roughly 79% appearing once. Specimen: peripheral blood. The TCR originated in a human donor in a cohort sampled during active COVID-19.

The CDR3 reads CAIRGGRDLVRYTF. CDR3 nucleotides: TGTGCCATCAGAGGGGGCCGGGACCTAGTTAGATACACCTTC. The chain has TRBV10-3 and TRBJ1-2; 7 positions match TRBD1. The CDR3 has 14 amino acids. Germline V gene sequence: CDR1 ENHRY, CDR2 SYGVKD. The junction had 15 bases not matched to a gene; V was cut back by 6 bases and J by 11 bases.